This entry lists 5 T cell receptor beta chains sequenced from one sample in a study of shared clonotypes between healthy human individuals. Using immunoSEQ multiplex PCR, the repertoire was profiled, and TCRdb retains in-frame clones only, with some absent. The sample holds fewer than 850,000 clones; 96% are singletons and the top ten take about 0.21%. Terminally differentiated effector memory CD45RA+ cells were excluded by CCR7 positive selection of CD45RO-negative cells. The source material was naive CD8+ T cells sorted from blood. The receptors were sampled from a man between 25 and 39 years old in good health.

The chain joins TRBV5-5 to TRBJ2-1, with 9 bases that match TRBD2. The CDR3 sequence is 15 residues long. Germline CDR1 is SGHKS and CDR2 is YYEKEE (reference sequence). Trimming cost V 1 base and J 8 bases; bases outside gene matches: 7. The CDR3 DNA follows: TGTGCCAGCAGCTTGAGGCTAGCGGGGCTACATGAGCAGTTCTTC. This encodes CASSLRLAGLHEQFF. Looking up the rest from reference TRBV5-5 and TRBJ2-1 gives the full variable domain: DAGVTQSPTHLIKTRGQQVTLRCSPISGHKSVSWYQQVLGQGPQFIFQYYEKEERGRGNFPDRFSARQFPNYSSELNVNALLLGDSALYLCASSLRLAGLHEQFFGPGTRLTVL.

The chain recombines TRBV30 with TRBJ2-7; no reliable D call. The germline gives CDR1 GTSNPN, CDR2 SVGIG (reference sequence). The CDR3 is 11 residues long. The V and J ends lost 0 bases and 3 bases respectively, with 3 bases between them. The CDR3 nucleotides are TGTGCCTGGAGTGTAATCTACGAGCAGTACTTC. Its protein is CAWSVIYEQYF.

The CDR3 coding sequence is TGTGCCAGTAGTATAAAACCCGGGCCATACTACGAGCAGTACTTC. This gives the protein CASSIKPGPYYEQYF. This sequence joins TRBV19 and TRBJ2-7; D remains ambiguous. In germline, CDR1 is LNHDA, CDR2 SQIVND (reference sequence). The V and J ends lost 2 bases and 3 bases respectively, with 14 bases between them. The CDR3 sequence is 15 residues long.

CDR3 region: CASSRPGYEQYF. CDR3 in DNA: TGTGCCAGCAGCCGACCAGGCTACGAGCAGTACTTC. The V call is TRBV7-8, the J call TRBJ2-7; D is ambiguous. The CDR3 has 12 amino acids. V was trimmed by 5 bases and J by 3 bases, leaving 8 bases between them. Germline V gene sequence: CDR1 SGHVS, CDR2 FQNEAQ.

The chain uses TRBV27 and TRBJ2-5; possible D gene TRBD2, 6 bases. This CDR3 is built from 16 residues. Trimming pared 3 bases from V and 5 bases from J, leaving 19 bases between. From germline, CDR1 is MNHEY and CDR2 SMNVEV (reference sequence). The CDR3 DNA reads TGTGCCAGCAGTTTCGGGGGTGGCACTTCGTGGGAGACCCAGTACTTC. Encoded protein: CASSFGGGTSWETQYF.